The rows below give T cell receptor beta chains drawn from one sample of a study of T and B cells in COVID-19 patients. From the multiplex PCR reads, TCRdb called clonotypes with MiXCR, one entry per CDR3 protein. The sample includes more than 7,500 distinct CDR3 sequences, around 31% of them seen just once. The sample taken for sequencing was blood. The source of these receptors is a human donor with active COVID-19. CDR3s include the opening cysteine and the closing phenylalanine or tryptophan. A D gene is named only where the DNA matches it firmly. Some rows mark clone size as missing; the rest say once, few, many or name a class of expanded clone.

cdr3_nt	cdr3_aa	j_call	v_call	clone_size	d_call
TGTGCCAGCAGCCAGGGGTCGAGCGGGGGGGTGGTCGCAGATACGCAGTATTTT	CASSQGSSGGVVADTQYF	TRBJ2-3	TRBV13	medium-sized	TRBD2
TGTGCCAGCAGTGACCCGGGACTAGCGAGCGCAGATACGCAGTATTTT	CASSDPGLASADTQYF	TRBJ2-3	TRBV6-1	medium-sized	TRBD2
TGTGCCCCGAGGGGGGGGACAAACTCTGGGGCCAACGTCCTGACTTTC	CAPRGGTNSGANVLTF	TRBJ2-6	TRBV7-4	few	.
TGTGCCAGCAGTGAAAGACAGGGTAATTCACCCCTCCACTTT	CASSERQGNSPLHF	TRBJ1-6	TRBV6-6	few	TRBD1
TGTGCCAGCAGCCGGACAAGCAACACCTACGAGCAGTACTTC	CASSRTSNTYEQYF	TRBJ2-7	TRBV12-3/TRBV12-4	medium-sized	.
TGTGCCAGCAGTCTGTGGGGCCAGGGAATCAACTACGAGCAGTACTTC	CASSLWGQGINYEQYF	TRBJ2-7	TRBV12-3/TRBV12-4	.	.
TGTGCCAGCAGCACCGCGGGGGGGACGAATGAGCAGTTCTTC	CASSTAGGTNEQFF	TRBJ2-1	TRBV5-5	medium-sized	TRBD2
TGTGCCAGCAGCTACACAGGGAATTCACCCCTCCACTTT	CASSYTGNSPLHF	TRBJ1-6	TRBV7-6	few	.
TGTGCCAGCAGTTTAATAGGAGGTGAAGCTTTCTTT	CASSLIGGEAFF	TRBJ1-1	TRBV6-6	.	.
TGTGCCAGCCGTGAGGGGCAGGGGTTAAATGAGCAGTTCTTC	CASREGQGLNEQFF	TRBJ2-1	TRBV2	.	.
TGTGCCAGCAGCGTAGACACAGATACGCAGTATTTT	CASSVDTDTQYF	TRBJ2-3	TRBV7-6	medium-sized	.
TGTGCCAGCAGTTCAGTGGAGGGGATTGGGCAGCCCCAGCATTTT	CASSSVEGIGQPQHF	TRBJ1-5	TRBV27	medium-sized	.
TGTGCCAGCAGTGACGGGCCTGGAAACACCGGGGAGCTGTTTTTT	CASSDGPGNTGELFF	TRBJ2-2	TRBV6-4	.	.
TGTGCCAGCAGCTCACCCTTAGGGGGAGGGGACACCGGGGAGCTGTTTTTT	CASSSPLGGGDTGELFF	TRBJ2-2	TRBV7-6	.	.
TGTGCCAGCAGCTTTGCGCGGGGGAGCCTGGGTGAGCAGTTCTTC	CASSFARGSLGEQFF	TRBJ2-1	TRBV11-1	.	TRBD2
TGCGCCAGCAGCTTGGGGACAGTTCAAGAGACCCAGTACTTC	CASSLGTVQETQYF	TRBJ2-5	TRBV5-1	.	.
TGTGCCAGCAGCTCACAACGTTTAGCTAGCACAGATACGCAGTATTTT	CASSSQRLASTDTQYF	TRBJ2-3	TRBV7-2	.	.
TGTGCCAGCAGTTCAGAAAGGGTAACGGGGCCTTATGGCTACACCTTC	CASSSERVTGPYGYTF	TRBJ1-2	TRBV27	.	.
TGCAGCGTTGAAGGAACCGAAGAGACCCAGTACTTC	CSVEGTEETQYF	TRBJ2-5	TRBV29-1	medium-sized	.
TGTGCCAGTAGTCCGACAGGGGGCGGAGAGACCCAGTACTTC	CASSPTGGGETQYF	TRBJ2-5	TRBV19	medium-sized	TRBD1
TGTGCCAGCAGCCCCTCCGGCAGCCCTAATGAAAAACTGTTTTTT	CASSPSGSPNEKLFF	TRBJ1-4	TRBV7-9	.	.
TGTGCCAGCTCACCAGACGACAGGTTCTCCTACGAGCAGTACTTC	CASSPDDRFSYEQYF	TRBJ2-7	TRBV18	.	.
TGCAGTGCTAGACGACAGGCGAGCACTGAAGCTTTCTTT	CSARRQASTEAFF	TRBJ1-1	TRBV20-1	.	.
TGTGCCAGAAGCTTGGTGGGGGCTGGAAACACCATATATTTT	CARSLVGAGNTIYF	TRBJ1-3	TRBV5-3	.	.
TGTGCCAGCAGTGTAACCAGCGGGGGCCCCACAGATACGCAGTATTTT	CASSVTSGGPTDTQYF	TRBJ2-3	TRBV6-4	medium-sized	TRBD2
TGTGCCACCAGCAGAGATAATATCTACGAGCAGTACTTC	CATSRDNIYEQYF	TRBJ2-7	TRBV15	medium-sized	.
TGTGCCAGCTCACCACCTCGGGCTACCAACGCCAAAAACATTCAGTACTTC	CASSPPRATNAKNIQYF	TRBJ2-4	TRBV18	.	.
TGTGCCATCAGTGAGTCCGCTCTTAACCAGCCCCAGCATTTT	CAISESALNQPQHF	TRBJ1-5	TRBV10-3	few	.
TGTGCCAGCAGTGAAGCTATTGGACAGGACCGTTGGGAGCAGTACTTC	CASSEAIGQDRWEQYF	TRBJ2-7	TRBV2	.	TRBD1
TGTGCCACCAGTGATTACGGGGCCAACGTCCTGACTTTC	CATSDYGANVLTF	TRBJ2-6	TRBV24-1	.	.
TGTGCCAGCAGTTCCGCGATCCAGGACTATGGCTACACCTTC	CASSSAIQDYGYTF	TRBJ1-2	TRBV6-6	few	.
TGTGCCAGTAGTATCGACAGGGGAGTCGAAGATACGCAGTATTTT	CASSIDRGVEDTQYF	TRBJ2-3	TRBV19	medium-sized	TRBD1
TGCAGCGTACAGGGGGGTGATGAAAAACTGTTTTTT	CSVQGGDEKLFF	TRBJ1-4	TRBV29-1	.	TRBD1
TGTGCCAGCAGTGAGGGACAGGGAATAAACTATGGCTACACCTTC	CASSEGQGINYGYTF	TRBJ1-2	TRBV6-5	few	TRBD1
TGTGCCACCCGGGACAGGGGCCTCGAGCAGTACTTC	CATRDRGLEQYF	TRBJ2-7	TRBV15	.	TRBD1
TGTGCCAGCAGCTTAGGGGTCGGAACGGACACCATATATTTT	CASSLGVGTDTIYF	TRBJ1-3	TRBV5-4	.	.
TGTGCCAGTTCTCAGGGTGTAAATACGCAGTATTTT	CASSQGVNTQYF	TRBJ2-3	TRBV19	medium-sized	.
TGTGCCAGCAGCCGGATGCTAAGTGTTAACACCGGGGAGCTGTTTTTT	CASSRMLSVNTGELFF	TRBJ2-2	TRBV7-9	.	.
TGTGCCATCAGTGACAGGGGGGGCTACGAGCAGTACTTC	CAISDRGGYEQYF	TRBJ2-7	TRBV10-3	.	.
TGTGCCAGCAGTGATTGGGGGGCAGATACGCAGTATTTT	CASSDWGADTQYF	TRBJ2-3	TRBV27	.	.
TGTGCCAGCAGTTTAGTAGGGACAGGGTATGGCTACACCTTC	CASSLVGTGYGYTF	TRBJ1-2	TRBV27	few	TRBD1
TGTGCCAGCAGTCGGGGACAGGGCAGGAGCAATCAGCCCCAGCATTTT	CASSRGQGRSNQPQHF	TRBJ1-5	TRBV27	few	TRBD1
TGTGCCAGCAGCCCCCCCTGGGGGACGGCCGTAGGGACCCAGTACTTC	CASSPPWGTAVGTQYF	TRBJ2-5	TRBV6-1	.	.
TGTGCCAGCAGCGTAATGACCGCCGGGGAGCTGTTTTTT	CASSVMTAGELFF	TRBJ2-2	TRBV9	.	.
TGTGCCAGCTTATACAGGGTCCCGAGGACAGATACGCAGTATTTT	CASLYRVPRTDTQYF	TRBJ2-3	TRBV6-5	medium-sized	.
TGTGCCAGCAGCCTAACAGGAGGTTTGGTAACTGAAGCTTTCTTT	CASSLTGGLVTEAFF	TRBJ1-1	TRBV6-5	.	.
TGTGCCAGCTCACCACCACTGCGCTCTGGAAACACCATATATTTT	CASSPPLRSGNTIYF	TRBJ1-3	TRBV18	.	.
TGTGCCAGCATTCCCGGGGCGGGGGGGAACACTGAAGCTTTCTTT	CASIPGAGGNTEAFF	TRBJ1-1	TRBV12-3/TRBV12-4	.	.
TGCGCCAGCAGCTTGGCTTTAGGGATTCGGGTAACTGAAGCTTTCTTT	CASSLALGIRVTEAFF	TRBJ1-1	TRBV5-1	.	.
TGTGCCAGTAACAGGGGTGGCTATGGCTACACCTTC	CASNRGGYGYTF	TRBJ1-2	TRBV19	medium-sized	TRBD1
TGTGCCAGAAGCTGGGGGACAGGGGAAACGTCACCCCTCCACTTT	CARSWGTGETSPLHF	TRBJ1-6	TRBV5-4	.	TRBD1
TGTGCCAGCAGCTTGAGAGGGGATAACTATGGCTACACCTTC	CASSLRGDNYGYTF	TRBJ1-2	TRBV5-6	.	.
TGTGCCAGCAGCCCCGGCTGGGCCACAGATACGCAGTATTTT	CASSPGWATDTQYF	TRBJ2-3	TRBV12-3/TRBV12-4	.	.
TGTGCCAGCAGCTACATGAATTACGAGCAGTACTTC	CASSYMNYEQYF	TRBJ2-7	TRBV5-6	medium-sized	.